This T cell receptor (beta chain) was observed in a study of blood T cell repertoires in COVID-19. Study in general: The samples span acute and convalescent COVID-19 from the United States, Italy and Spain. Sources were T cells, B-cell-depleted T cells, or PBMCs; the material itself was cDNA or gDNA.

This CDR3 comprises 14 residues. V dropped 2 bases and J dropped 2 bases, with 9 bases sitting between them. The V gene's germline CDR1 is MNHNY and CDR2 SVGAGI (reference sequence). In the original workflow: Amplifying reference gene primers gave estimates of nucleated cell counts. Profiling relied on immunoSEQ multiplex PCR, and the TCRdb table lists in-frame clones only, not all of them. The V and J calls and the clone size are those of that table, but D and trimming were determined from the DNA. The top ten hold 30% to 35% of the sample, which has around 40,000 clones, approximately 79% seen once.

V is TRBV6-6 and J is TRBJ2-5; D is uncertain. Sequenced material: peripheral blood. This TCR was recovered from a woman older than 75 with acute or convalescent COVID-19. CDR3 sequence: CASSYGQRQETQYF. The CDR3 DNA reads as TGTGCCAGCAGTTACGGCCAGCGACAAGAGACCCAGTACTTC.